This TCR beta chain was observed in a study of blood T cell repertoires in COVID-19. Method: immunoSEQ multiplex PCR; TCRdb's copy keeps in-frame clones and lacks some. The sample has around 160,000 clones, about 86% seen once. The receptor comes from a man aged 55-75 years with acute or convalescent COVID-19. The specimen was peripheral blood.

The CDR3 is CASSIAGEEDEQYF. CDR3 nucleotide sequence: TGTGCCAGTTCCATAGCGGGAGAAGAAGACGAGCAGTACTTC. This chain joins TRBV19 and TRBJ2-7, with 9 bases aligning to TRBD2. This CDR3 has 14 residues. V gave up 8 bases and J gave up 5 bases; unmatched junction bases: 10. Per the germline V gene, CDR1 is LNHDA and CDR2 is SQIVND (reference sequence).